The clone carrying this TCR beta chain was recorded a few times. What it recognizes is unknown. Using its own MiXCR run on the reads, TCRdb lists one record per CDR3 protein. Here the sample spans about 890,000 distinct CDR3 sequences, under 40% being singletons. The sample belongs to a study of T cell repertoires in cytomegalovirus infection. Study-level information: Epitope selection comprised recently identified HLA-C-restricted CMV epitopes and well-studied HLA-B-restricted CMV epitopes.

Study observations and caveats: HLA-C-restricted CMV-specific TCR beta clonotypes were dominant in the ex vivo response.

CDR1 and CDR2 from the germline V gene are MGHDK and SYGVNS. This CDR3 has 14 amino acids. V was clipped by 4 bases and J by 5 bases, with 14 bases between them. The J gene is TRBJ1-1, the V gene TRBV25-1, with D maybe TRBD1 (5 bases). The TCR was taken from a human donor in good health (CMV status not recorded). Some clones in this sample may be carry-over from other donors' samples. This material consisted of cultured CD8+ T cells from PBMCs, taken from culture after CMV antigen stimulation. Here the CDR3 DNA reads TGTGCCAGCAGTGGCAATGGGGGGTGGACTGAAGCTTTCTTT. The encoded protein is CASSGNGGWTEAFF.